This T cell receptor (beta chain) was recorded in a study of blood T cell repertoires in COVID-19. Unmatched junction bases numbered 11, after V lost 6 bases and J lost 8 bases. Germline assignment: CDR1 SNHLY and CDR2 FYNNEI. This CDR3 is built from 14 residues. The assay was immunoSEQ multiplex PCR, and TCRdb's table has in-frame clones only and misses some. Counted here are 300,000 to 400,000 clones, around 86% occurring once; the ten biggest clones make up 1%. Sequencing input: peripheral blood. The source of this sequence is a man aged 50-59 years with active or convalescent COVID-19. The chain couples TRBV2 to TRBJ1-1, with 8 bases fitting TRBD1. CDR3 nucleotides: TGTGCCAGCAGAGCAAGGACAGGGCCTATCGAAGCTTTCTTT. Translation gives CASRARTGPIEAFF.